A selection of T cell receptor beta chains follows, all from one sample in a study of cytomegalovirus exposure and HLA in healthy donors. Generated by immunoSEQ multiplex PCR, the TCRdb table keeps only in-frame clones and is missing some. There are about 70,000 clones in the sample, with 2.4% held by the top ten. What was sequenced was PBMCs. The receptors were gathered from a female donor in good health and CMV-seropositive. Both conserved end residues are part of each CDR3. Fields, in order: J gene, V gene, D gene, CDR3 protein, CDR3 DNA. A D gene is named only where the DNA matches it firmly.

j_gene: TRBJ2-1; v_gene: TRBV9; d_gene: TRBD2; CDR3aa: CASSPGLAGSKRDEQFF; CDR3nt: TGTGCCAGCAGCCCGGGACTAGCGGGGTCAAAAAGGGATGAGCAGTTCTTC
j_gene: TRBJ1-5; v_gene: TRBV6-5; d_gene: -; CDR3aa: CASSYSPDQPQHF; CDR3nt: TGTGCCAGCAGTTACTCCCCCGATCAGCCCCAGCATTTT
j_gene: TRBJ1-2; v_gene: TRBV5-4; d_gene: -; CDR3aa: CASSFSSGINYGYTF; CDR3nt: TGTGCCAGCAGCTTCTCATCAGGGATTAACTATGGCTACACCTTC
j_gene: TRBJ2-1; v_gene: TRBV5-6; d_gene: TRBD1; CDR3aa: CASSTRQGKRTYNEQFF; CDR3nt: TGTGCCAGCAGCACTCGACAGGGTAAAAGGACCTACAATGAGCAGTTCTTC
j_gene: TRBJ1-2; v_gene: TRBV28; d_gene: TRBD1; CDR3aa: CASSTPGGTYGYTF; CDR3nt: TGTGCCAGCAGTACCCCAGGGGGCACCTATGGCTACACCTTC
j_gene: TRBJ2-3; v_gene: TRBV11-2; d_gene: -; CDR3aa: CASGPLADTQYF; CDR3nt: TGTGCCAGCGGGCCATTGGCCGATACGCAGTATTTT
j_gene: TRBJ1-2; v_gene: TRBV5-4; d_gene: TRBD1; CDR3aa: CASSFEQGNYGYTF; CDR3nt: TGTGCCAGCAGCTTCGAACAGGGGAACTATGGCTACACCTTC
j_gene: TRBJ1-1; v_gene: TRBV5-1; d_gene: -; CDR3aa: CASSLGSGGEAGDTEAFF; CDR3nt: TGCGCCAGCAGCTTGGGGAGTGGGGGGGAGGCGGGGGACACTGAAGCTTTCTTT
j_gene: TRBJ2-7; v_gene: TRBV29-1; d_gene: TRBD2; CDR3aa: CSVEPPSGEQYF; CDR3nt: TGCAGCGTTGAACCCCCTAGCGGCGAGCAGTACTTC
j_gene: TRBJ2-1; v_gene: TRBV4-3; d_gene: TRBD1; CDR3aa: CASSQDSGGSYNEQFF; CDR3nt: TGCGCCAGCAGCCAGGACTCAGGGGGCTCCTACAATGAGCAGTTCTTC
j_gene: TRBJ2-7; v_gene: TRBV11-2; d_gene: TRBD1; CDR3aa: CASSSRQGWEQYF; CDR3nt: TGTGCCAGCAGCTCACGACAGGGGTGGGAGCAGTACTTC
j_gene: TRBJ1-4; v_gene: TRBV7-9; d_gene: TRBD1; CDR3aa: CASSPGQGRPHNEKLFF; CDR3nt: TGTGCCAGCAGCCCCGGACAGGGGAGGCCCCATAATGAAAAACTGTTTTTT
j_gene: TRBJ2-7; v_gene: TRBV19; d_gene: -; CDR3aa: CASSSRGHEQYF; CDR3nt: TGTGCCAGTAGTAGTCGGGGTCACGAGCAGTACTTC
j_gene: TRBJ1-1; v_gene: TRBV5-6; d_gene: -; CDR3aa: CASSLGGGVTEAFF; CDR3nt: TGTGCCAGCAGCTTGGGGGGGGGAGTCACTGAAGCTTTCTTT
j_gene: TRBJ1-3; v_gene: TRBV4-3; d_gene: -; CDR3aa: CASSQDMQEVFSGNTIYF; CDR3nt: TGCGCCAGCAGCCAAGATATGCAGGAGGTTTTCTCTGGAAACACCATATATTTT
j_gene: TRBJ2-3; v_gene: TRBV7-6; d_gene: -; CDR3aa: CASSASGTDTQYF; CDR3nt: TGTGCCAGCAGCGCGTCCGGGACAGATACGCAGTATTTT
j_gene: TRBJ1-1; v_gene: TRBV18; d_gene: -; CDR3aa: CASSPQRGRQNTEAFF; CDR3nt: TGTGCCAGCTCACCACAACGAGGAAGGCAGAACACTGAAGCTTTCTTT
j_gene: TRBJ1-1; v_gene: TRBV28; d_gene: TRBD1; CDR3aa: CASSPAGTGDTEAFF; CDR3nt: TGTGCCAGCAGTCCCGCCGGGACAGGGGACACTGAAGCTTTCTTT
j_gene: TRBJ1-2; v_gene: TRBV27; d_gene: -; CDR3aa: CASSLFSDYNYGYTF; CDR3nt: TGTGCCAGCAGTTTATTCAGCGATTATAACTATGGCTACACCTTC
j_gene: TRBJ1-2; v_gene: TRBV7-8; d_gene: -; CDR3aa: CASSPGQGGYTF; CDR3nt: TGTGCCAGCAGCCCCGGACAAGGCGGCTACACCTTC
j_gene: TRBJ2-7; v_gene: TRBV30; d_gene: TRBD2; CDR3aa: CAWSGGGSDEQYF; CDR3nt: TGTGCCTGGTCCGGGGGGGGCTCCGACGAGCAGTACTTC
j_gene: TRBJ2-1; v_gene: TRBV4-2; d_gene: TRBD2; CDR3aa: CASSRSGLASYNEQFF; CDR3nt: TGTGCCAGCAGCCGGTCGGGACTAGCCTCCTACAATGAGCAGTTCTTC
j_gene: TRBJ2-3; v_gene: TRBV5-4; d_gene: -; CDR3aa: CASSLYLRGSPSTDTQYF; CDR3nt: TGTGCCAGCAGCTTGTATCTTCGAGGCAGTCCTAGCACAGATACGCAGTATTTT
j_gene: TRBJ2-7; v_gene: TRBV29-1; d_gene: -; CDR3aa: CSVSQGWGYEQYF; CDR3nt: TGCAGCGTTTCACAGGGCTGGGGGTACGAGCAGTACTTC
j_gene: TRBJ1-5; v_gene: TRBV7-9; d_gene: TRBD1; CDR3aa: CASSAQGGNQPQHF; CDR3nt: TGTGCCAGCAGCGCACAGGGGGGCAATCAGCCCCAGCATTTT
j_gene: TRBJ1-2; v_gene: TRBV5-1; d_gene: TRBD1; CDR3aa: CASSLEGQGSYGYTF; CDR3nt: TGCGCCAGCAGCTTGGAGGGACAGGGGAGCTATGGCTACACCTTC
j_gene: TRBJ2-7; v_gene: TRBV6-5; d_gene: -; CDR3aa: CASSNGRGGLYEQYF; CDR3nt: TGTGCCAGCAGTAACGGTAGGGGGGGGCTCTACGAGCAGTACTTC
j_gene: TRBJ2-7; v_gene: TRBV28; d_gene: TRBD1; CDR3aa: CASSTRTGLYEQYF; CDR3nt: TGTGCCAGCAGTACCCGGACAGGGCTATACGAGCAGTACTTC
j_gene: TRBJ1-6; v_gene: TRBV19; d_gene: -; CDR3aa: CASSTRRVDSPLHF; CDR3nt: TGTGCCAGTAGTACGCGGAGGGTGGATTCACCCCTCCACTTT
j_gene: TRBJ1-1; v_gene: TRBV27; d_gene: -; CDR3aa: CASSFERRTEAFF; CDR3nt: TGTGCCAGCAGTTTTGAGAGGAGGACTGAAGCTTTCTTT
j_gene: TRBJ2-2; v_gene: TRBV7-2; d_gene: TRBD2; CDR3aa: CASSLVAGGSTGELFF; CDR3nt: TGTGCCAGCAGCTTAGTGGCGGGAGGGAGCACCGGGGAGCTGTTTTTT
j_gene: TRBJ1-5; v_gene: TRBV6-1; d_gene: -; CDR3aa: CASSGSRGSLLLSYQPQHF; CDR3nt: TGTGCCAGCAGTGGTTCTAGGGGATCCCTCCTTTTGAGTTATCAGCCCCAGCATTTT
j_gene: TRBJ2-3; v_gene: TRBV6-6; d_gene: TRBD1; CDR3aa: CASSSLTGADTQYF; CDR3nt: TGTGCCAGCAGTTCGCTGACAGGGGCAGATACGCAGTATTTT
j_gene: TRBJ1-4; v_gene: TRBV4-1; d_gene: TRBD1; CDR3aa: CASSRGQGIEKLFF; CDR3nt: TGCGCCAGCAGCCGGGGACAGGGCATTGAAAAACTGTTTTTT
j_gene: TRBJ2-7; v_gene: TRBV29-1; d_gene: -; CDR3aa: CSVVQGTYEQYF; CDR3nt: TGCAGCGTTGTGCAGGGGACGTACGAGCAGTACTTC
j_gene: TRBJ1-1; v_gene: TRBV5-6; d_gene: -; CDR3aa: CASSYGTLNTEAFF; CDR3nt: TGTGCCAGCAGCTACGGGACATTGAACACTGAAGCTTTCTTT
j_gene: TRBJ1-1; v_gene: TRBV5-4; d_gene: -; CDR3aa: CASSLAGMNTEAFF; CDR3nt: TGTGCCAGCAGCTTGGCAGGGATGAACACTGAAGCTTTCTTT